The 7 T cell receptor beta chains below all came from one sample that was sequenced in a study of blood T cell repertoires in COVID-19 (dated by TCRdb to the early 2020s). The library came from the immunoSEQ multiplex PCR assay. TCRdb re-hosts the immuneACCESS table, in-frame sequences only. Its copies lack some clones; in the studies checked, an unresolved V gene accounts for under half of them, and the cause for the rest is not known. The sample contains 70,000 to 85,000 clones, around 93% of them found a single time. Around 4.9% of the sample comes from the top ten. The specimen was peripheral blood. Receptors originate from a woman aged 55-69 years with active COVID-19.

The chain joins TRBV2 to TRBJ2-7; 12 positions match TRBD2. The ends lost 5 bases at V and 7 bases at J; junction bases unmatched: 12. Germline CDR1 SNHLY, CDR2 FYNNEI. CDR3 size: 16 residues. The CDR3 here is CASSPGTSGSVGEQYF. The DNA for the CDR3 is TGTGCCAGCAGTCCCGGGACTAGCGGGTCGGTTGGGGAGCAGTACTTC.

V usage is TRBV3-1 (or the pseudogene TRBV3-2) and J usage is TRBJ2-1, with 7 bases aligning to TRBD2. V lost 3 bases to trimming and J lost 7 bases; unmatched junction nucleotides: 9. CDR3 length equals 15 residues. In germline, CDR1 is LGHDT, CDR2 YNNKEL (reference sequence). In DNA form, the CDR3 reads TGTGCCAGCAGCCAGAGAGCGGGGTTGTATAATGAGCAGTTCTTC. Translating it yields CASSQRAGLYNEQFF.

The chain carries TRBV21-1 and TRBJ1-2; the D call TRBD1 from the table was never checked on the DNA. TRBV21-1 is marked as a pseudogene. The CDR3 totals 16 residues. CDR3 DNA sequence: TGTGCCAGCAGCAAAGCGGGACAGAAGAGGTGGTATGGCTACACCTTC. Protein sequence: CASSKAGQKRWYGYTF.

The genes are TRBV2 and TRBJ2-1; 12 nucleotides match TRBD2. The germline gives CDR1 SNHLY, CDR2 FYNNEI. This CDR3 has 15 residues. The V segment lost 6 bases and the J segment 1 base; nucleotides outside the gene matches: 1. This chain's CDR3 is CASRLAGGSYNEQFF. For the CDR3, the DNA is TGTGCCAGCAGACTAGCGGGGGGTTCCTACAATGAGCAGTTCTTC.

This clone has only one observation. This rearrangement joins TRBV19 to TRBJ2-5; D is undetermined. V lost 3 bases, J lost 0 bases, and 5 bases lay in between. The CDR3 runs to 13 residues. Germline lookup yields CDR1 LNHDA and CDR2 SQIVND (reference sequence). CDR3 DNA: TGTGCCAGTAGTATCAGTAACCAAGAGACCCAGTACTTC. Translated: CASSISNQETQYF.

This chain connects TRBV18 to TRBJ1-3; possibly TRBD1 for D (5 bases). The ends were cut back, 4 bases at V and 4 bases at J, with 14 bases in the middle. Germline loops: CDR1 KGHSH, CDR2 LQKENI. The CDR3 loop spans 15 amino acids. CDR3 region: CASSHDSRGGNTIYF. CDR3 bases: TGTGCCAGCTCACATGACAGTCGCGGAGGAAACACCATATATTTT. Looking up the rest from reference TRBV18 and TRBJ1-3 gives the full variable domain: NAGVMQNPRHLVRRRGQEARLRCSPMKGHSHVYWYRQLPEEGLKFMVYLQKENIIDESGMPKERFSAEFPKEGPSILRIQQVVRGDSAAYFCASSHDSRGGNTIYFGEGSWLTVV.

The chain links TRBV7-9 to TRBJ2-5, with TRBD1 matching over 10 bases. Germline V gives CDR1 SEHNR, CDR2 FQNEAQ (reference sequence). The CDR3 covers 15 residues. Trimming cost V 3 bases and J 5 bases; bases outside gene matches: 6. CDR3 coding DNA: TGTGCCAGCAGCTTTCGGACAGGGGGGACTGAGACCCAGTACTTC. This sequence encodes CASSFRTGGTETQYF.